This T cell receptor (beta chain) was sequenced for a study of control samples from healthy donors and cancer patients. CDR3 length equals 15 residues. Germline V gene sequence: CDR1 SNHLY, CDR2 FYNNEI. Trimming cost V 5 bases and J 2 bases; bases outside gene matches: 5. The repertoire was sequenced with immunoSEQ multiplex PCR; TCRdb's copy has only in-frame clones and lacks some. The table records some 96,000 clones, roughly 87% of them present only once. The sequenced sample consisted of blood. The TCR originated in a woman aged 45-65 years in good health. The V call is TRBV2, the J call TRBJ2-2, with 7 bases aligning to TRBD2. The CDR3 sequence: CASSSSGVNTGELFF. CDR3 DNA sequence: TGTGCCAGCAGTTCTAGCGGAGTAAACACCGGGGAGCTGTTTTTT.